This T cell receptor (beta chain) was profiled in a study of T cell repertoires in cytomegalovirus infection. Deletions cut 7 bases from V and 4 bases from J, with 20 bases between. The CDR3 extends over 15 amino acids. Germline V lookup: CDR1 SGHTA, CDR2 FQGNSA. In its sample, this clonotype was seen many times. Its antigen is currently unknown. Findings of the study overall: Ex vivo, HLA-C-restricted CMV-specific TCR beta clonotypes prevailed over the rest of the response.

TCRdb recomputed calls from the reads with MiXCR, one row per CDR3 protein. The sample carries about 260,000 distinct CDR3 sequences, about an eighth recorded once. What was sequenced was PBMCs. The clonotype was recovered from a human donor in good health (CMV status not recorded). Some clones in this sample may be carry-over from other donors' samples. The chain uses TRBV7-2 and TRBJ2-7; maybe TRBD1 (7 bases). CDR3 bases: TGTGCCAGCACCTGGGGGGACAGACCATTTTACGAGCAGTACTTC. This gives the protein CASTWGDRPFYEQYF.